One and the same sample provided the 20 T cell receptor beta chains below, sequenced in a study of CD8 T cells in cerebrospinal fluid in Alzheimer's disease. TCRdb reanalyzed the 10x single-cell sequencing reads, giving one entry per CDR3 protein sequence and no DNA. This sample lists around 1,200 distinct CDR3 sequences; its ten largest clones have more than 7.5%. The sequenced material came from cerebrospinal fluid. The source is a human donor in good health.

According to its frequency, this clonotype is large (0.1 to 1%). The CDR3 loop reads CASMRQVGLWQYF. The chain recombines TRBV2 with TRBJ2-7. The germline gives CDR1 SNHLY, CDR2 FYNNEI. This CDR3 spans 13 amino acids.

This clonotype is classed as medium-sized (0.01 to 0.1%) by frequency. The genes are TRBV20-1 and TRBJ1-1. The CDR3 has 11 amino acids. Germline lookup yields CDR1 DFQATT and CDR2 SNEGSKA (reference sequence). CDR3 loop: CSESSGGEAFF.

This clonotype is labeled medium-sized based on frequency. The genes are TRBV19 and TRBJ1-2. The V gene's germline CDR1 is LNHDA and CDR2 SQIVND (reference sequence). CDR3 length: 13 amino acids. CDR3 protein: CASSTTPISGYTF.

This clonotype is identified as medium-sized (0.01 to 0.1%) from frequency. The chain links TRBV4-1 to TRBJ2-1; the D gene TCRdb calls, TRBD2, cannot be checked with no DNA. In germline, CDR1 is MGHRA, CDR2 YSYEKL. This CDR3 region has 17 residues. The CDR3 protein is CASSQGSGGGVRVEQFF.

Its frequency marks this clonotype as medium-sized. The rearrangement uses TRBV4-3 and TRBJ2-4; no DNA is available, so the TRBD2 call from TCRdb remains unchecked. The germline gives CDR1 LGHNA, CDR2 YSLEER. This CDR3 comprises 17 residues. The CDR3: CASSQDLRAGGQNIQYF.

According to its frequency, this clonotype is medium-sized. The chain joins TRBV6-2 or TRBV6-3 to TRBJ2-3; TCRdb returns TRBD2, unconfirmable since there is no DNA. Germline V gene sequence: CDR1 MNHEY, CDR2 SVGEGT. This CDR3 comprises 14 residues. The CDR3 is CASDGGRGGDTQYF.

V gene TRBV28 combines with J gene TRBJ1-5. The CDR3 is 13 amino acids. The germline V gene encodes CDR1 MDHEN and CDR2 SYDVKM. The CDR3 protein is CASSLSRDQPQHF. Together with reference TRBV28 and TRBJ1-5, the CDR3 gives the full variable domain: DVKVTQSSRYLVKRTGEKVFLECVQDMDHENMFWYRQDPGLGLRLIYFSYDVKMKEKGDIPEGYSVSREKKERFSLILESASTNQTSMYLCASSLSRDQPQHFGDGTRLSIL.

In terms of frequency, this clonotype is large. The genes are TRBV11-2 and TRBJ2-1; TCRdb's D call, TRBD2, is unchecked because there is no DNA. The CDR3 has 18 residues. Looked up from germline, CDR1 is SGHAT and CDR2 is FQNNGV. CDR3 residues: CASSLPGLAGGSYNEQFF.

This clonotype shows up as medium-sized by frequency. This chain links TRBV29-1 with TRBJ2-5. The CDR3 contains 11 residues. The germline gives CDR1 SQVTM, CDR2 ANQGSEA. CDR3 protein: CSAQVQETQYF. Full variable domain (remainder filled in from reference TRBV29-1 and TRBJ2-5): SAVISQKPSRDICQRGTSLTIQCQVDSQVTMMFWYRQQPGQSLTLIATANQGSEATYESGFVIDKFPISRPNLTFSTLTVSNMSPEDSSIYLCSAQVQETQYFGPGTRLLVL.

Measured by frequency, this clonotype is medium-sized (0.01 to 0.1%). V and J are TRBV2 and TRBJ2-5; TCRdb designates TRBD1, a call that cannot be tested without DNA. The germline V gene encodes CDR1 SNHLY and CDR2 FYNNEI. The CDR3 spans 14 residues. CDR3 residues: CASRDRRFQETQYF. The full variable domain, rest sourced from reference TRBV2 and TRBJ2-5, is EPEVTQTPSHQVTQMGQEVILRCVPISNHLYFYWYRQILGQKVEFLVSFYNNEISEKSEIFDDQFSVERPDGSNFTLKIRSTKLEDSAMYFCASRDRRFQETQYFGPGTRLLVL.

The chain employs TRBV19 and TRBJ2-7; TCRdb's assignment of TRBD1 cannot be checked, as there is no DNA. Germline CDR1 and CDR2: LNHDA and SQIVND (reference sequence). The CDR3 loop spans 15 amino acids. Here the CDR3 reads CASSSRGPNSYEQYF.

This clonotype counts as medium-sized by frequency. This chain uses TRBV6-5 with TRBJ1-2; TCRdb reports TRBD1, a call that lacks DNA to check it against. The CDR3 is made up of 15 amino acids. Germline V gene data show CDR1 as MNHEY and CDR2 as SVGAGI. This CDR3 reads CASSLNFPGQGDYTF.

Its frequency marks this clonotype as medium-sized (0.01 to 0.1%). V usage is TRBV5-6 and J usage is TRBJ1-2; with no DNA, the TCRdb D assignment of TRBD1 cannot be verified. Germline CDR1 SGHDT, CDR2 YYEEEE. The CDR3 has 13 amino acids. The CDR3 reads CASSDRGAYGYTF.

This clonotype is called medium-sized based on its frequency. The rearrangement links TRBV5-1 to TRBJ2-2; TCRdb's D call, TRBD1, is unchecked because there is no DNA. Germline V gives CDR1 SGHRS, CDR2 YFSETQ. The CDR3 extends over 17 amino acids. This CDR3 is CASSLAYGGLDTGELFF.

This clonotype shows up as large by frequency. The rearrangement joins TRBV6-1 to TRBJ1-3; the TRBD1 assignment by TCRdb is unverifiable without DNA. This CDR3 is built from 18 residues. In germline, CDR1 is MNHNS, CDR2 SASEGT. The CDR3 reads CASSEDSGGVRTRNTIYF.

According to its frequency, this clonotype is large (0.1 to 1%). The chain links TRBV6-6 to TRBJ1-4. The length of the CDR3 is 13 residues. Germline CDR1 reads MNHNY; CDR2 reads SVGAGI (reference sequence). CDR3 sequence reads: CASSYDDRKALFF.

This clonotype is classed as medium-sized by frequency. The chain links TRBV5-6 to TRBJ1-3. There are 16 residues in the CDR3. Germline CDR1 SGHDT, CDR2 YYEEEE. CDR3: CASSFRGDYSGNTIYF.

This clonotype is large by frequency. This chain connects TRBV18 to TRBJ2-2; TCRdb gives TRBD1 as the D gene, but with no DNA this cannot be confirmed. Per the germline V gene, CDR1 is KGHSH and CDR2 is LQKENI. The CDR3 is 17 residues long. The CDR3 sequence is CASSPLGTGGTTGELFF.

Frequency places this clonotype as medium-sized. The rearrangement links TRBV5-6 to TRBJ2-1. The CDR3 consists of 16 residues. The germline CDR1 and CDR2 sequences are SGHDT and YYEEEE. The chain's CDR3 is CASSRTTGSSYNEQFF.

This clonotype is deemed large by its frequency. The V call is TRBV7-2, the J call TRBJ2-1. The CDR3 is made up of 18 amino acids. Germline loops: CDR1 SGHTA, CDR2 FQGNSA. This chain's CDR3 is CASSLPSGYATAYNEQFF.